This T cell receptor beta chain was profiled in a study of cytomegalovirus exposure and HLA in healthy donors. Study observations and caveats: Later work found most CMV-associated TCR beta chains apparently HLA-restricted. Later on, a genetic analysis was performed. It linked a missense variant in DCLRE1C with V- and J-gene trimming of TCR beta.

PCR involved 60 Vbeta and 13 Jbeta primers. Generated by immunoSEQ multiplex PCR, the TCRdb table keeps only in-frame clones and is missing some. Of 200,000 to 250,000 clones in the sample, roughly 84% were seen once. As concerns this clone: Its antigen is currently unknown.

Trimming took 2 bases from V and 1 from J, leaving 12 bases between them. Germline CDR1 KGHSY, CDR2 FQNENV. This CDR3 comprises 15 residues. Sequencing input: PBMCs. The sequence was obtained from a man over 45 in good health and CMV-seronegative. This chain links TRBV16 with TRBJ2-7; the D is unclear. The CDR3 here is CASSQSRTDSYEQYF. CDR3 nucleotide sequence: TGTGCCAGCAGCCAAAGCCGAACAGATTCCTACGAGCAGTACTTC.